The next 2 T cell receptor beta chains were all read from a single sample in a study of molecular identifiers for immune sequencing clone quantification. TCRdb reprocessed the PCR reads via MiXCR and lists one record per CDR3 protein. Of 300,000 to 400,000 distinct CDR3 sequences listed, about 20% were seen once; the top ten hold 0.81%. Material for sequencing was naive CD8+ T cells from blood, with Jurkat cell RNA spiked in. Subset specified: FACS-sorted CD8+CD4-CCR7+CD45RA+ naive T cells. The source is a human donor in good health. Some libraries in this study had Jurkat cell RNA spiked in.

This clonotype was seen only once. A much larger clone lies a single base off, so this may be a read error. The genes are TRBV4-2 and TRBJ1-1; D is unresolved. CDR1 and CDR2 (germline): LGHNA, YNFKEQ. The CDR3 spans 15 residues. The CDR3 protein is CASSQVFQMNTEASF. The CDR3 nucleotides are TGTGCCAGCAGCCAAGTATTTCAGATGAACACTGAAGCTTCCTTT.

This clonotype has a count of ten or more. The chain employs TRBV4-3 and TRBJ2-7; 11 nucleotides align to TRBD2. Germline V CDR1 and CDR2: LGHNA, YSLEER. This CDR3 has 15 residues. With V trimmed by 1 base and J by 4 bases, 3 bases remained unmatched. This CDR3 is CASSQALAGGYEQYF. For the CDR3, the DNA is TGCGCCAGCAGCCAAGCGCTAGCGGGGGGATACGAGCAGTACTTC.